One sample yielded the 22 T cell receptor beta chains listed below, sequenced in a study of vaccination and CD4 T cells after COVID-19. Treatment here: roughly ten-day PBMC culture with coronavirus spike peptide pools or control peptides (ViraFEST assay). No antigens are known for them. An Oncomine TCR Beta short-read assay was used to sequence the DNA from cultured CD4+ T cells. TCRdb re-called the PCR reads with MiXCR, one entry per CDR3 protein. The table shows 8,100 or so distinct CDR3 sequences, with approximately 46% occurring only once. The sample consisted of CD4+ T cells from blood, cultured in vitro. These TCRs come from a human donor who had recovered from COVID-19.

By sample fraction, this clonotype is medium-sized. This sequence joins TRBV7-8 and TRBJ2-2; no clear D. Trimming removed 1 base from V and 0 bases from J, with 6 bases in between. The CDR3 length is 15 residues. The germline CDR1 and CDR2 sequences are SGHVS and FQNEAQ. The CDR3 nucleotides read TGTGCCAGCAGCTTAGGGCTTACGAACACCGGGGAGCTGTTTTTT. Protein: CASSLGLTNTGELFF.

The chain combines TRBV6-1 with TRBJ2-3, with unresolved D. The CDR3 sequence is 11 residues long. Trimming shortened V by 3 bases and J by 6 bases, and 4 bases separated the two germline ends. Per the germline V gene, CDR1 is MNHNS and CDR2 is SASEGT. The CDR3 nucleotides are TGTGCCAGCAGTGAGAGGGATACGCAGTATTTT. Amino acid sequence: CASSERDTQYF.

V and J are TRBV25-1 and TRBJ2-1; D is perhaps TRBD1 (8 bases). V dropped 3 bases and J dropped 7 bases, with 16 bases sitting between them. The germline V gene encodes CDR1 MGHDK and CDR2 SYGVNS. CDR3 length equals 15 residues. The CDR3: CASSEPGQGGNEQFF. The CDR3 bases are TGTGCCAGCAGTGAGCCAGGACAGGGAGGGAATGAGCAGTTCTTC.

The chain recombines TRBV10-3 with TRBJ1-2; D possibly corresponds to TRBD1 (5 bases). CDR1 and CDR2 from the germline V gene are ENHRY and SYGVKD. The V gene lost 4 bases and the J gene lost 8 bases, with 14 bases spanning the gap. CDR3 size: 13 residues. Here the CDR3 reads CAISASREVGYTF. CDR3 in DNA: TGTGCCATCAGTGCGAGCAGGGAAGTCGGCTACACCTTC.

The rearrangement joins TRBV7-9 to TRBJ1-2, with D unclear. The CDR3 is 13 amino acids. Germline V CDR1 and CDR2: SEHNR, FQNEAQ (reference sequence). V was shortened by 1 base and J by 4 bases, with 7 bases between the two germline ends. Written as DNA, the CDR3 is TGTGCCAGCAGCTTAGGGCAGACCTATGGCTACACCTTC. Its protein is CASSLGQTYGYTF.

V gene TRBV12-3 or TRBV12-4 combines with J gene TRBJ1-1; D is ambiguous. The CDR3 runs 13 residues. Trimming pared 6 bases from V and 8 bases from J, leaving 16 bases between. CDR3 region: CASRRQASWEAFF. CDR3 DNA: TGTGCCAGCAGGCGCCAGGCCTCTTGGGAAGCTTTCTTT.

J is TRBJ1-2 and V is TRBV6-1; D is unresolved. V dropped 2 bases and J dropped 7 bases, with 17 bases sitting between them. This CDR3 contains 15 residues. CDR1 and CDR2 (germline): MNHNS, SASEGT. CDR3 bases: TGTGCCAGCAGTGAACCGGGGAGACTAGCGGGTGGCTACACCTTC. Translating gives CASSEPGRLAGGYTF.

The sample holds a few counts of this clonotype. The chain joins TRBV19 to TRBJ1-5, with TRBD1 matching over 10 bases. V was clipped by 11 bases and J by 5 bases; unmatched bases: 6. The CDR3 is 13 residues long. The germline CDR1 and CDR2 sequences are LNHDA and SQIVND (reference sequence). The CDR3 nucleotides read TGTGCCGGGGGACAGGGGCGGTATCAGCCCCAGCATTTT. Its protein is CAGGQGRYQPQHF.

The chain couples TRBV11-2 to TRBJ1-1; TRBD1 might be the D (5 bases). V was pared by 4 bases and J by 4 bases, with 22 bases between. The length of the CDR3 is 17 residues. CDR1 is SGHAT, CDR2 FQNNGV, per germline. The DNA of the CDR3 is TGTGCCAGCAGCTCATTGGGGGGAAGGGAGAAGGGCACTGAAGCTTTCTTT. It specifies CASSSLGGREKGTEAFF.

The rearrangement joins TRBV15 to TRBJ1-1; D call uncertain. Trimming took 0 bases from V and 1 from J, leaving 12 bases between them. The CDR3 length is 16 residues. CDR1 and CDR2 from the germline V gene are LNHNV and YYDKDF (reference sequence). The CDR3 bases are TGTGCCACCAGCAGAGAGAGTGAGGCCTCGAACACTGAAGCTTTCTTT. As protein: CATSRESEASNTEAFF.

This clonotype came up once. J is TRBJ2-1 and V is TRBV27; 8 bases fit TRBD2. The CDR3 extends over 17 amino acids. V lost 8 bases, J lost 6 bases, and 18 bases stayed unmatched. Per germline, CDR1 MNHEY and CDR2 SMNVEV (reference sequence). The CDR3 coding sequence is TGTGCCAGCCGAATCGGGGGGGAGGGCCCTCTGCGCAATGAGCAGTTCTTC. Its translation is CASRIGGEGPLRNEQFF.

V usage is TRBV10-3 and J usage is TRBJ2-5; possible D gene TRBD1, 6 bases. Trimming shortened V by 0 bases and J by 5 bases, and 10 bases separated the two germline ends. This CDR3 is 14 amino acids long. CDR1 and CDR2 from the germline V gene are ENHRY and SYGVKD. The CDR3 DNA is TGTGCCATCAGTGAGTCGACCAGGGGTGAGACCCAGTACTTC. The encoded protein is CAISESTRGETQYF.

The V gene is TRBV20-1, the J gene TRBJ1-2; the D is unclear. V was clipped by 8 bases and J by 4 bases, with 20 bases between them. The CDR3 has 14 residues. CDR1 DFQATT and CDR2 SNEGSKA come from the germline V gene (reference sequence). CDR3 DNA: TGCAGTCCCCTAAGCCCGGGGAACGGCTATGGCTACACCTTC. Translation: CSPLSPGNGYGYTF.

The CDR3 reads CASSYERGEPSNSPLHF. The CDR3 nucleotides read TGTGCCAGCAGTTACGAAAGGGGGGAGCCTTCTAATTCACCCCTCCACTTT. The chain employs TRBV6-2 or TRBV6-3 and TRBJ1-6; a possible D gene is TRBD1 (6 bases). Germline CDR1 is MNHEY and CDR2 is SVGEGT. The CDR3 covers 17 residues. Trimming shortened V by 2 bases and J by 6 bases, and 17 bases separated the two germline ends.

The chain carries TRBV19 and TRBJ1-6; 11 nucleotides align to TRBD1. Looked up from germline, CDR1 is LNHDA and CDR2 is SQIVND (reference sequence). V dropped 6 bases and J dropped 5; count of bases not matched to a gene: 6. This CDR3 is 16 amino acids long. CDR3 in amino acids: CASRTGQGGNNSPLHF. The CDR3 DNA reads TGTGCCAGTAGAACGGGACAGGGGGGAAATAATTCACCCCTCCACTTT.

The chain uses TRBV10-1 and TRBJ1-1; unclear D gene. CDR3 length equals 12 residues. V shed 3 bases and J shed 1 base, with 3 bases lying between them. Per the germline V gene, CDR1 is WNHNN and CDR2 is SYGVQD (reference sequence). CDR3 region: CASSERNTEAFF. CDR3 nucleotides: TGCGCCAGCAGTGAACGGAACACTGAAGCTTTCTTT.

The V and J genes are TRBV11-3 and TRBJ2-5; 14 nucleotides align to TRBD2. V shed 5 bases, J shed 4 bases, and the junction held 9 bases outside the gene matches. The CDR3 is made up of 17 amino acids. In germline, CDR1 is SGHNT, CDR2 YENEEA. CDR3 nucleotide sequence: TGTGCCAGCAGCCCCAGGACTGGACTAGCGGGGGGAGAGACCCAGTACTTC. As protein: CASSPRTGLAGGETQYF. Combining the CDR3 with reference TRBV11-3 and TRBJ2-5 gives the whole variable domain EAGVVQSPRYKIIEKKQPVAFWCNPISGHNTLYWYLQNLGQGPELLIRYENEEAVDDSQLPKDRFSAERLKGVDSTLKIQPAELGDSAVYLCASSPRTGLAGGETQYFGPGTRLLVL.

The chain carries TRBV30 and TRBJ2-1; D is unclear. CDR1 and CDR2 (germline): GTSNPN, SVGIG (reference sequence). V shed 2 bases and J shed 7 bases, with 15 bases lying between them. The CDR3 spans 14 residues. The CDR3 region has the DNA TGTGCCTGGAGTTTAAGGCCGTCGAGTAATGAGCAGTTCTTC. Residues: CAWSLRPSSNEQFF.

V and J are TRBV9 and TRBJ1-3; D is possibly TRBD1 (6 bases). Trimming cost V 3 bases and J 0 bases, with 10 bases left between them. In germline, CDR1 is SGDLS, CDR2 YYNGEE. The CDR3 runs 15 residues. CDR3 sequence reads: CASSEGGYSGNTIYF. For the CDR3, the DNA is TGTGCCAGCAGCGAGGGGGGCTACTCTGGAAACACCATATATTTT. Full variable domain (remainder filled in from reference TRBV9 and TRBJ1-3): DSGVTQTPKHLITATGQRVTLRCSPRSGDLSVYWYQQSLDQGLQFLIQYYNGEERAKGNILERFSAQQFPDLHSELNLSSLELGDSALYFCASSEGGYSGNTIYFGEGSWLTVV.

This clonotype was found a few times. This rearrangement joins TRBV4-1 to TRBJ1-5, with no clear D. This CDR3 spans 17 amino acids. CDR1 is MGHRA and CDR2 is YSYEKL in the germline V gene. The germline V and J ends were trimmed by 1 base and 6 bases, with 19 bases remaining between them. CDR3 residues: CASSQVRGVGSFQPQHF. CDR3 coding DNA: TGCGCCAGCAGCCAAGTTCGGGGTGTGGGCTCCTTTCAGCCCCAGCATTTT.

This chain uses TRBV20-1 with TRBJ1-5; TRBD1 matches at 7 bases. This CDR3 contains 14 residues. V lost 7 bases and J lost 2; bases outside the gene matches: 8. Per germline, CDR1 DFQATT and CDR2 SNEGSKA (reference sequence). The CDR3 DNA follows: TGCAGTGTTCCTGGTGGACAGGGCAATCAGCCCCAGCATTTT. This sequence encodes CSVPGGQGNQPQHF.

The chain is built from TRBV27 and TRBJ2-3, with 8 positions matching TRBD2. CDR3 length equals 14 residues. The V and J ends lost 5 bases and 0 bases, in that order; junction bases with no gene match: 1. Germline V gene lookup returns CDR1 MNHEY and CDR2 SMNVEV (reference sequence). This CDR3 reads CASSRGGSTDTQYF. Written as DNA, the CDR3 is TGTGCCAGCAGTCGCGGGGGGAGCACAGATACGCAGTATTTT.